This record covers a single T cell receptor beta chain. The entry originates in a study of memory CD4+ T cells and cytomegalovirus serostatus. CDR3 length: 18 amino acids. The germline V and J ends were trimmed by 5 bases and 2 bases, with 22 bases remaining between them. Germline CDR1 is SGHVS and CDR2 is FQNEAQ. The method was immunoSEQ multiplex PCR; TCRdb's version includes in-frame clones alone and lacks a portion of them. The table has under 100,000 clones, approximately 80% seen once. The sort gate was single viable CD3+CD4+CD8-CD45RO+ cells for memory CD4+ T cells. Total CD4+ T cells were enriched by CD4 positive selection.

The sequenced sample was memory CD4+ T cells from blood. The clonotype originates from an adult in good health and CMV-seronegative. The chain links TRBV7-8 to TRBJ1-5; TRBD1 is a possible D gene (5 bases). CDR3 bases: TGTGCCAGCAGCATACTATCGGGACGGCTGTATGGCAATCAGCCCCAGCATTTT. Its translation: CASSILSGRLYGNQPQHF.